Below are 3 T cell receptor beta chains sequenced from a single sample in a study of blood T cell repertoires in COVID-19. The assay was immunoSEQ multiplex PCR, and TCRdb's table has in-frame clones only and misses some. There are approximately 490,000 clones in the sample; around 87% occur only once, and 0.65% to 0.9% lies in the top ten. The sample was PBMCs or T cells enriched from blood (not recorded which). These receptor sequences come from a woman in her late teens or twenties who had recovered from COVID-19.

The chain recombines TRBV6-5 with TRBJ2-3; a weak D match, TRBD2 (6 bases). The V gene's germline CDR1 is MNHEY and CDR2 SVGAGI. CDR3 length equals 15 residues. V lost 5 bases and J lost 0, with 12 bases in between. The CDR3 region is CASSQGLTSTDTQYF. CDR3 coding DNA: TGTGCCAGCAGTCAGGGACTGACTAGCACAGATACGCAGTATTTT.

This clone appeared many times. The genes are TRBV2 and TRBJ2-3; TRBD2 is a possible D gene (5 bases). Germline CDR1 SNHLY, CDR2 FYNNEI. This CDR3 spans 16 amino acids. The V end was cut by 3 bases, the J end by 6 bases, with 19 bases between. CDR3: CASSDPGAGRRDTQYF. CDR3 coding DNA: TGTGCCAGCAGTGATCCTGGCGCGGGCCGGCGGGATACGCAGTATTTT.

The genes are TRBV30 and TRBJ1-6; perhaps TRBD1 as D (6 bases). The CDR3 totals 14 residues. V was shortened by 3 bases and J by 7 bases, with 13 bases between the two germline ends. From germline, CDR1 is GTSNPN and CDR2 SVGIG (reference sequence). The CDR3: CAWSMGAENSPLHF. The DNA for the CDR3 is TGTGCCTGGAGCATGGGGGCAGAAAATTCACCCCTCCACTTT.